This T cell receptor beta chain originates from a study of CD8+ T cells in alopecia areata. Study-wide results and limits: Across lesional scalp, and particularly alopecia totalis/universalis, clonality surpassed that of normal scalp.

The sequencing template was cDNA reverse transcribed from extracted RNA. Clones were sequenced by immunoSEQ multiplex PCR, and TCRdb holds only the in-frame ones, with some missing. The sample records more than 95,000 clones, approximately 60% being singletons. Germline CDR1 MGHRA, CDR2 YSYEKL. V was pared by 4 bases and J by 4 bases, with 16 bases between. CDR3 length: 15 amino acids. A word on this clone: Its antigen is still unknown.

Treatment: oral pan-JAK inhibitor, 5-10 mg twice daily. The material sequenced was CD4+ T cells sorted from blood, taken at week 4, from a patient treated with tofacitinib. The receptor comes from a human donor with alopecia areata. V is TRBV4-1 and J is TRBJ1-2; a possible D gene is TRBD1 (5 bases). The CDR3: CASSRDGGPVYGYTF. The CDR3 DNA follows: TGCGCCAGCAGCCGGGACGGAGGACCGGTCTATGGCTACACCTTC.